This TCR beta chain comes out of a study of CD8 T cells in ankylosing spondylitis. The CDR3 sequence is 20 residues long. CDR1 is DFQATT and CDR2 is SNEGSKA in the germline V gene (reference sequence). The V gene end was trimmed by 5 bases and the J gene end by 0 bases; junction bases not matched to a gene: 20. In TCRdb, the 5' RACE reads were re-called with MiXCR into one record per CDR3 protein. Found here are 150,000 to 200,000 distinct CDR3 sequences, around a third of them singletons; the top ten hold 4.5% to 6%. In this sample, this clonotype turned up once. Its antigen is unknown. Study-level points and caveats: Ankylosing spondylitis blood appeared to carry a characteristic TCR beta motif of 7 or 8 highly homologous variants. Disease-linked clones proved CD8+ and comparatively uncommon in peripheral blood.

The sequenced material came from synovial fluid, either unsorted or a sorted T cell fraction (not recorded which). The origin of this receptor is a male donor with ankylosing spondylitis. The chain joins TRBV20-1 to TRBJ2-5; TRBD2 aligns across 11 bases. The CDR3 is CSAGTPDAPGLAVYQETQYF. CDR3 bases: TGCAGTGCTGGGACCCCCGATGCACCGGGACTAGCGGTTTACCAAGAGACCCAGTACTTC.